This T cell receptor beta chain was sequenced during a study of spatial heterogeneity in lung cancer. For the study at large: Taken at a median of approximately two years after resection, follow-up PBMC samples underwent sequencing when available.

TCRdb re-called the 5' RACE reads through MiXCR, storing one row per CDR3 protein. In the table there are roughly 99,000 distinct CDR3 sequences, just under 20% of which are singletons. Trimming cost V 2 bases and J 0 bases, with 13 bases left between them. The CDR3 has 17 residues. Germline-derived CDR1 and CDR2 are KGHDR and SFDVKD. Indicated time point: blood at routine non-recurrence follow-up after resection. This material consisted of PBMCs, taken at follow-up. This receptor was taken from a male donor with early-stage non-small cell lung cancer. The V call is TRBV24-1, the J call TRBJ2-1; D could derive from TRBD1 or TRBD2 (5 bases each). For the CDR3, the DNA is TGTGCCACCAGTGATTGGGGGTCTCAGAGCTCCTACAATGAGCAGTTCTTC. It specifies CATSDWGSQSSYNEQFF.